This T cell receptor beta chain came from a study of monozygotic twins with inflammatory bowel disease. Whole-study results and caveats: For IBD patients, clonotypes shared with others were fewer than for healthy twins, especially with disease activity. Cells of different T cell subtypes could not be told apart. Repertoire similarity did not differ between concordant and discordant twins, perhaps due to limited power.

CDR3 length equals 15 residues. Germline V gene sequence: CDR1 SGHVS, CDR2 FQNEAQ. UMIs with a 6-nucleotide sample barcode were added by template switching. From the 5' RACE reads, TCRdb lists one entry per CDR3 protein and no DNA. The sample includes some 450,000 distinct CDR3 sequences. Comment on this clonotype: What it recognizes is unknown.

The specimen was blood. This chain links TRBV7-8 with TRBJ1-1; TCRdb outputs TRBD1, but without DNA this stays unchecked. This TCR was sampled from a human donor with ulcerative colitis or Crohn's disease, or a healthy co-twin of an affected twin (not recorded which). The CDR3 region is CASSGKGNWNTEAFF.